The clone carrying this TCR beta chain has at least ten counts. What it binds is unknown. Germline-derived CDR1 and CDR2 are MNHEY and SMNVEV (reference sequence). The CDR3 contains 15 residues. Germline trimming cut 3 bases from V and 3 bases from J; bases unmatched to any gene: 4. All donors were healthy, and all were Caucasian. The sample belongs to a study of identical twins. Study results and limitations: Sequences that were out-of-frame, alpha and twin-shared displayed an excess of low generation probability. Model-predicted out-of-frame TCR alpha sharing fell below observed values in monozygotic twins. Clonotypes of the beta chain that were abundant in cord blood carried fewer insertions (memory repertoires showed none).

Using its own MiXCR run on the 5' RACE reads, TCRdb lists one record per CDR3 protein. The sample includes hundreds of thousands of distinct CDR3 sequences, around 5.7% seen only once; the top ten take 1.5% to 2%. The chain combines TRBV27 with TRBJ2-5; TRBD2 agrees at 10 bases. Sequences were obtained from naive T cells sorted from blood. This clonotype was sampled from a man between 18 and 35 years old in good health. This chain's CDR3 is CASSFWLAGEETQYF. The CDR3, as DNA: TGTGCCAGCAGTTTTTGGCTAGCGGGAGAAGAGACCCAGTACTTC.